Following are 30 T cell receptor beta chains from one sample sequenced in a study of blood T cell repertoires in COVID-19. Only in-frame clones appear in the TCRdb table, and some are missing; sequencing was by immunoSEQ multiplex PCR. The repertoire holds around 190,000 clones, with roughly four fifths as singletons. The material sequenced was peripheral blood. These receptors were collected from a woman aged 70-85 years with COVID-19, enrolled during active disease.

Regarding this clone: Other nucleotide sequences in the sample specify the same CDR3. The chain has TRBV6-5 and TRBJ1-2; 7 bases align to TRBD1. The V gene end was trimmed by 6 bases and the J gene end by 4 bases; junction bases not matched to a gene: 8. The germline V gene encodes CDR1 MNHEY and CDR2 SVGAGI. The CDR3 covers 14 residues. In DNA form, the CDR3 reads TGTGCCAGCAGGCGCCCGGGACAGACCTATGGCTACACCTTC. The encoded protein is CASRRPGQTYGYTF.

This chain connects TRBV5-4 to TRBJ2-7; D perhaps matches TRBD1 (9 bases). The ends were cut back, 4 bases at V and 1 base at J, with 18 bases in the middle. The CDR3 runs 16 residues. From germline, CDR1 is SGHNT and CDR2 YYREEE (reference sequence). For the CDR3, the DNA is TGTGCCAGCAGCCCCCGGGGGGGGACAGGGTCCTACGAGCAGTACTTC. As protein: CASSPRGGTGSYEQYF.

The V call is TRBV28, the J call TRBJ2-1; 12 nucleotides match TRBD2. Germline assignment: CDR1 MDHEN and CDR2 SYDVKM. V shed 4 bases, J shed 6 bases, and the junction held 4 bases outside the gene matches. The CDR3 is 15 amino acids. The CDR3 sequence is CASSSWTSGANEQFF. The CDR3 bases are TGTGCCAGCAGTTCATGGACTAGCGGGGCCAATGAGCAGTTCTTC.

The chain recombines TRBV5-1 with TRBJ2-3; possibly TRBD2 for D (6 bases). This CDR3 has 13 residues. Deletions cut 7 bases from V and 3 bases from J, with 12 bases between. The germline CDR1 and CDR2 sequences are SGHRS and YFSETQ. CDR3 nucleotide sequence: TGCGCCAGCGGACCCGCGGGAACAGATACGCAGTATTTT. As protein: CASGPAGTDTQYF. The variable domain in full, with the rest retrieved from reference TRBV5-1 and TRBJ2-3, is KAGVTQTPRYLIKTRGQQVTLSCSPISGHRSVSWYQQTPGQGLQFLFEYFSETQRNKGNFPGRFSGRQFSNSRSEMNVSTLELGDSALYLCASGPAGTDTQYFGPGTRLTVL.

The chain recombines TRBV6-2 or TRBV6-3 with TRBJ1-2; no firm D call. The CDR3 extends over 13 amino acids. The germline gives CDR1 MNHEY, CDR2 SVGEGT. V was pared by 6 bases and J by 7 bases, with 15 bases between. The CDR3 reads CASSNPDGLGYTF. CDR3 bases: TGTGCCAGCAGCAACCCGGACGGACTTGGCTACACCTTC.

This chain links TRBV28 with TRBJ2-7; 7 bases align to TRBD2. CDR1 and CDR2 from the germline V gene are MDHEN and SYDVKM. The length of the CDR3 is 18 residues. J lost 2 bases, V lost 3 bases, and 16 bases had no gene match. CDR3 DNA sequence: TGTGCCAGCAGTTTTCCCGGGGGGTTGGTGCGGGGTGCCTACGAGCAGTACTTC. Translation gives CASSFPGGLVRGAYEQYF.

V and J are TRBV10-3 and TRBJ2-2, with TRBD2 as a possible D gene (6 bases). The CDR3 is 18 amino acids. CDR1 ENHRY and CDR2 SYGVKD come from the germline V gene. Between the trimmed V and J ends, which lost 3 bases and 4 bases, there was a span of 21 bases. The CDR3 loop reads CAISEIRAGVSVTGELFF. In nucleotides, the CDR3 is TGTGCCATCAGTGAAATCCGAGCGGGCGTTTCTGTCACCGGGGAGCTGTTTTTT.

The V and J genes are TRBV10-3 and TRBJ2-7; a weak D match, TRBD1 (6 bases). V was cut by 8 bases and J by 0 bases, with 11 bases left in between. Germline loops: CDR1 ENHRY, CDR2 SYGVKD. CDR3 length: 13 amino acids. CDR3 bases: TGTGCCATCGCCCAGGGGAGCTCCTACGAGCAGTACTTC. Protein product: CAIAQGSSYEQYF.

This clone was observed a single time. The DNA for the CDR3 is TGTGCCAGCAGCTCGGGGGGTAATGAAAAACTGTTTTTT. This translates into CASSSGGNEKLFF. The chain joins TRBV7-3 to TRBJ1-4; possibly TRBD1 for D (5 bases). The CDR3 sequence is 13 residues long. Germline V gene sequence: CDR1 SGHTA, CDR2 FQGTGA. The V end lost 4 bases, the J end lost 4 bases, and 7 bases lay between the germline ends.

The rearrangement joins TRBV5-5 to TRBJ2-7; unclear D gene. Trimming pared 0 bases from V and 0 bases from J, leaving 13 bases between. Germline-derived CDR1 and CDR2 are SGHKS and YYEKEE (reference sequence). The CDR3 runs to 16 residues. For the CDR3, the DNA is TGTGCCAGCAGCTTGGCCATACAGAAATCCTCCTACGAGCAGTACTTC. Translating it yields CASSLAIQKSSYEQYF.

The V and J genes are TRBV5-6 and TRBJ2-7; 7 bases are a match to TRBD1. The CDR3 totals 17 residues. Trimming at V came to 2 bases and at J to 4 bases, leaving 15 bases not matched to a gene. Germline CDR1 SGHDT, CDR2 YYEEEE. CDR3 DNA sequence: TGTGCCAGCAGCTTTGAACCAAACAGGGGAGTACTATACGAGCAGTACTTC. Translation: CASSFEPNRGVLYEQYF.

The rearrangement uses TRBV19 and TRBJ2-5, with 8 bases identical to TRBD2. The ends lost 0 bases at V and 2 bases at J; junction bases unmatched: 5. Germline V gene sequence: CDR1 LNHDA, CDR2 SQIVND (reference sequence). CDR3 size: 16 residues. The CDR3 bases are TGTGCCAGTAGTATAGATATAGTAGCGGGGCAAGAGACCCAGTACTTC. As protein: CASSIDIVAGQETQYF.

The J gene is TRBJ2-1, the V gene TRBV30; no definite D call. Germline V lookup: CDR1 GTSNPN, CDR2 SVGIG (reference sequence). This CDR3 contains 14 residues. The ends were cut back, 3 bases at V and 0 bases at J, with 9 bases in the middle. CDR3 loop: CAWRSLSSYNEQFF. CDR3 bases: TGTGCCTGGAGGAGCCTGAGCTCCTACAATGAGCAGTTCTTC. Variable domain in full (rest from reference TRBV30 and TRBJ2-1): SQTIHQWPATLVQPVGSPLSLECTVEGTSNPNLYWYRQAAGRGLQLLFYSVGIGQISSEVPQNLSASRPQDRQFILSSKKLLLSDSGFYLCAWRSLSSYNEQFFGPGTRLTVL.

This chain joins TRBV19 and TRBJ1-2; 8 bases are shared with TRBD1. The V gene end was trimmed by 4 bases and the J gene end by 7 bases; junction bases not matched to a gene: 8. CDR3 length: 14 amino acids. Germline assignment: CDR1 LNHDA and CDR2 SQIVND (reference sequence). CDR3 region: CASSKGQGDRGYTF. DNA of the CDR3: TGTGCCAGTAGTAAAGGACAGGGAGATCGTGGCTACACCTTC.

The J gene is TRBJ2-7, the V gene TRBV15, with 9 bases aligning to TRBD2. The germline V gene encodes CDR1 LNHNV and CDR2 YYDKDF (reference sequence). Trimming at V came to 2 bases and at J to 3 bases, leaving 11 bases not matched to a gene. This CDR3 spans 17 amino acids. The CDR3 loop is CATSRRASGAKNYEQYF. As DNA, the CDR3 is TGTGCCACCAGCAGACGCGCTAGCGGGGCAAAAAACTACGAGCAGTACTTC.

This clone was picked up a small number of times. This sequence joins TRBV28 and TRBJ1-4; no firm D call. The germline gives CDR1 MDHEN, CDR2 SYDVKM. This CDR3 contains 12 residues. Trimming removed 4 bases at V and 4 bases at J, with 4 bases between. Here the CDR3 DNA reads TGTGCCAGCAGTTACAATAATGAAAAACTGTTTTTT. This gives the protein CASSYNNEKLFF. Full variable domain (rest looked up from reference TRBV28 and TRBJ1-4): DVKVTQSSRYLVKRTGEKVFLECVQDMDHENMFWYRQDPGLGLRLIYFSYDVKMKEKGDIPEGYSVSREKKERFSLILESASTNQTSMYLCASSYNNEKLFFGSGTQLSVL.

This chain connects TRBV15 to TRBJ2-5; 7 nucleotides match TRBD2. V lost 5 bases to trimming and J lost 9 bases; unmatched junction nucleotides: 9. The CDR3 has 13 residues. Germline CDR1 is LNHNV and CDR2 is YYDKDF (reference sequence). The CDR3 nucleotides read TGTGCCACCAGCGGGGAGGGGTTTTGGCCCCAGTACTTC. As protein: CATSGEGFWPQYF.

The V and J genes are TRBV28 and TRBJ1-2, with unresolved D. Germline-derived CDR1 and CDR2 are MDHEN and SYDVKM. V was clipped by 2 bases and J by 6 bases, with 7 bases between them. There are 12 residues in the CDR3. In DNA, the CDR3 is TGTGCCAGCAGTTTAGTTCTTGATGGCTACACCTTC. Translated: CASSLVLDGYTF.

The CDR3 DNA reads as TGCGCCAGCAGCCAGGTAGCGACTAGCGGAACCCTCGGGGAGCAGTTCTTC. Its translation is CASSQVATSGTLGEQFF. The chain joins TRBV4-3 to TRBJ2-1, with TRBD2 identical over 9 bases. CDR3 length equals 17 residues. J was trimmed by 10 bases and V by 3 bases; bases with no gene match: 16. The germline CDR1 and CDR2 sequences are LGHNA and YSLEER.

Only one count was recorded for this clone. The chain couples TRBV28 to TRBJ1-6; 7 nucleotides agree with TRBD1. This CDR3 comprises 14 residues. Germline lookup yields CDR1 MDHEN and CDR2 SYDVKM. J gave up 10 bases and V 6 bases, and 9 bases lay outside the gene matches. The CDR3 region has the DNA TGTGCCAGCAGGTCCACAGGGGCTAGATCACCCCTCCACTTT. It translates to CASRSTGARSPLHF.

V and J are TRBV10-1 and TRBJ2-3; a weak D match, TRBD1 (6 bases). The germline gives CDR1 WNHNN, CDR2 SYGVQD (reference sequence). Trimming cost V 2 bases and J 3 bases, with 12 bases left between them. CDR3 length: 15 amino acids. CDR3 loop: CASSETGGRTDTQYF. DNA of the CDR3: TGCGCCAGCAGTGAGACTGGGGGCAGAACAGATACGCAGTATTTT.

The chain links TRBV6-5 to TRBJ2-7; 8 bases match TRBD1. Germline CDR1 is MNHEY and CDR2 is SVGAGI. V dropped 6 bases and J dropped 4; count of bases not matched to a gene: 5. This CDR3 has 13 amino acids. The CDR3 coding sequence is TGTGCCAGCAGAGGGGACAGGCTTTACGAGCAGTACTTC. Protein: CASRGDRLYEQYF.

V usage is TRBV24-1 and J usage is TRBJ2-2, with TRBD1 identical over 11 bases. From germline, CDR1 is KGHDR and CDR2 SFDVKD. J was trimmed by 5 bases and V by 4 bases; bases with no gene match: 5. The CDR3 extends over 16 amino acids. The CDR3 spells CATSEPGQGGTGELFF. Written as DNA, the CDR3 is TGTGCCACCAGTGAACCGGGACAGGGGGGGACCGGGGAGCTGTTTTTT.

The rearrangement uses TRBV7-2 and TRBJ2-7; the match to TRBD2 covers 11 bases. The CDR3 extends over 15 amino acids. The junction had 5 bases not matched to a gene; V was cut back by 1 base and J by 6 bases. The germline V gene encodes CDR1 SGHTA and CDR2 FQGNSA. The CDR3 coding sequence is TGTGCCAGCAGCTTAGTCCTAGCGGGAGGCGGCGAGCAGTACTTC. Translating it yields CASSLVLAGGGEQYF.

The V and J genes are TRBV28 and TRBJ2-7; perhaps TRBD1 as D (5 bases). Trimming shortened V by 3 bases and J by 5 bases, and 8 bases separated the two germline ends. Germline CDR1 MDHEN, CDR2 SYDVKM. This CDR3 has 12 residues. The CDR3 here is CASSFAGNEQYF. For the CDR3, the DNA is TGTGCCAGCAGTTTCGCAGGGAACGAGCAGTACTTC.

The rearrangement uses TRBV7-3 and TRBJ1-2; tentative D call: TRBD1 (5 bases). The CDR3 totals 13 residues. Trimming shortened V by 1 base and J by 4 bases, and 7 bases separated the two germline ends. CDR1 is SGHTA, CDR2 FQGTGA, per germline. The CDR3 region has the DNA TGTGCCAGCAGCTTAATTAGGGGCTATGGCTACACCTTC. Residues: CASSLIRGYGYTF.

The V call is TRBV24-1, the J call TRBJ2-1, with 10 bases matching TRBD2. V lost 4 bases to trimming and J lost 9 bases; unmatched junction nucleotides: 11. The CDR3 has 16 amino acids. Germline lookup yields CDR1 KGHDR and CDR2 SFDVKD. CDR3 nucleotides: TGTGCCACCAGTGACCCCTCAGCGGGAGGGCGGGGTGAGCAGTTCTTC. Its translation is CATSDPSAGGRGEQFF.

The chain carries TRBV18 and TRBJ1-1, with D possibly being TRBD1 (5 bases). CDR1 KGHSH and CDR2 LQKENI come from the germline V gene. There are 13 residues in the CDR3. The V and J ends lost 4 bases and 1 base respectively, with 7 bases between them. For the CDR3, the DNA is TGTGCCAGCTCACGTCAGGGGAACACTGAAGCTTTCTTT. As protein: CASSRQGNTEAFF.

A few counts support this clone. The chain joins TRBV28 to TRBJ1-3; D is undetermined. The germline gives CDR1 MDHEN, CDR2 SYDVKM. The CDR3 totals 15 residues. Trimming pared 3 bases from V and 0 bases from J, leaving 9 bases between. This CDR3 reads CASSFISSSGNTIYF. CDR3 sequence (DNA): TGTGCCAGCAGTTTTATTAGTAGCTCTGGAAACACCATATATTTT.

The chain has TRBV21-1 and TRBJ1-4; the listed D gene, TRBD1, was not tested against the DNA. TRBV21-1 is termed a pseudogene. This CDR3 region has 14 residues. CDR3 coding DNA: TGTGCCAGCAGGAGAGACAGATTAAATGAAAAACTGTTTTTT. It codes for CASRRDRLNEKLFF.